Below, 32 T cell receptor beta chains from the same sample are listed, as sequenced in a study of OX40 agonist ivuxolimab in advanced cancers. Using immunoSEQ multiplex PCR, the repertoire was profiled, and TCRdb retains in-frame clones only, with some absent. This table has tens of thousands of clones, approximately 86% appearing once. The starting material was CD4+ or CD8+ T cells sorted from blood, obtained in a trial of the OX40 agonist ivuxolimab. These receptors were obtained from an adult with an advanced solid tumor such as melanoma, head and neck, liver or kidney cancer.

The DNA of the CDR3 is TGTGCCACCTCCATCTTCCATAGCAGAGCTTTCTTT. It specifies CATSIFHSRAFF. The chain employs TRBV15 and TRBJ1-1; D is unclear. V shed 8 bases and J shed 10 bases, with 17 bases lying between them. This CDR3 comprises 12 residues. Looked up from germline, CDR1 is LNHNV and CDR2 is YYDKDF (reference sequence).

In nucleotides, the CDR3 is TGTGCCAGCTCGCGGGACCATCAGAACATTCAGTACTTC. Translation: CASSRDHQNIQYF. V gene TRBV6-1 combines with J gene TRBJ2-4; D might be TRBD2 (6 bases). Germline V gives CDR1 MNHNS, CDR2 SASEGT. The CDR3 covers 13 residues. Trimming took off 8 bases at V and 7 bases at J, with 15 bases between the two ends.

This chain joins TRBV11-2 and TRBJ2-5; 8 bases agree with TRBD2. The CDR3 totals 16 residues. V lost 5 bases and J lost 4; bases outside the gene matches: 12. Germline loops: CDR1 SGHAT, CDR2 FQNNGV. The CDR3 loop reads CASSKETSGKRETQYF. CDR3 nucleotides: TGTGCCAGCAGCAAAGAAACTAGCGGAAAACGAGAGACCCAGTACTTC.

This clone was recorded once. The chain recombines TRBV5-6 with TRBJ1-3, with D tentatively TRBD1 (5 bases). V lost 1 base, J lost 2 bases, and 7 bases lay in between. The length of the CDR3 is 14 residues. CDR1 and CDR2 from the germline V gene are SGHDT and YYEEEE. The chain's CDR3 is CASSLRGPGNTIYF. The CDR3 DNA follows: TGTGCCAGCAGCTTGCGGGGACCTGGAAACACCATATATTTT.

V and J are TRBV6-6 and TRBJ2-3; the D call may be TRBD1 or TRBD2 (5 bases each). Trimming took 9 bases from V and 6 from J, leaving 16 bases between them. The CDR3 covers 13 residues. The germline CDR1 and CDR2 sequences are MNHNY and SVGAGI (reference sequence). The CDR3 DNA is TGTGCCAGTGCTACACCCGGGGCCGATACGCAGTATTTT. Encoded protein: CASATPGADTQYF.

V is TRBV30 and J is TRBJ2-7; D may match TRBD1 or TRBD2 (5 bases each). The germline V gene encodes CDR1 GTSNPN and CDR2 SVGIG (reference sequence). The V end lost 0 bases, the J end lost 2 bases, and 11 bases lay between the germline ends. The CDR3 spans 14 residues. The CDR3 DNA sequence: TGTGCCTGGAGTGTAGCCCCGGGACCCTACGAGCAGTACTTC. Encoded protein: CAWSVAPGPYEQYF.

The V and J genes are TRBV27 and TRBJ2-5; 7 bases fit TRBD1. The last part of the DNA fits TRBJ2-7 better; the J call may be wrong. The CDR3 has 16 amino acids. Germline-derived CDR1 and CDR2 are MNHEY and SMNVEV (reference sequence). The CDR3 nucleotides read TGTGCCAGCAGTTTCCTTAGGGGGCCTTCTTCCTACGAGCAGTACTTC. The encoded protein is CASSFLRGPSSYEQYF.

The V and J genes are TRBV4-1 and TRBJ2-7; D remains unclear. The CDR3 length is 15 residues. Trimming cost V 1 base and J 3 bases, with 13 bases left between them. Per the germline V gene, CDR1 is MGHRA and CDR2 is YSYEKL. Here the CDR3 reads CASSQVPGPLYEQYF. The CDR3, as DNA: TGCGCCAGCAGCCAAGTCCCCGGGCCTCTCTACGAGCAGTACTTC.

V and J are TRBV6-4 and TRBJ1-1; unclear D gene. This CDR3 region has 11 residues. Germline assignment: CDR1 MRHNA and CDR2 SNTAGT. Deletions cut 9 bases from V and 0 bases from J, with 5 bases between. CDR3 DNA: TGTGCCAGACCCCTGAACACTGAAGCTTTCTTT. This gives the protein CARPLNTEAFF.

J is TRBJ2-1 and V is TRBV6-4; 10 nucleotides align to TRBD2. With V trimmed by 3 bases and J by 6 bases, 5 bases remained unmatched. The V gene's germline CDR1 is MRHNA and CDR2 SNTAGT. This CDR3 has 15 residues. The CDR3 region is CASSEKAGGPNEQFF. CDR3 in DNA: TGTGCCAGCAGTGAAAAAGCGGGAGGGCCCAATGAGCAGTTCTTC.

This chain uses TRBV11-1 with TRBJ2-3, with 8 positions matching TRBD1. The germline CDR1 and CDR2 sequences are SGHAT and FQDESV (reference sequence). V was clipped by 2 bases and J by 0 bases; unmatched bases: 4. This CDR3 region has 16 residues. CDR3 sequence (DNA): TGTGCCAGCAGCTTAAGGACAGGGTATAGCACAGATACGCAGTATTTT. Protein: CASSLRTGYSTDTQYF.

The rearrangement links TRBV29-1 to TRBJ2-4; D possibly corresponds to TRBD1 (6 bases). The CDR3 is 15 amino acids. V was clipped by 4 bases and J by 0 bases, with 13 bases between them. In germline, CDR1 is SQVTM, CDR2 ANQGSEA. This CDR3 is CSVVGTPLAKNIQYF. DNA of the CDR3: TGCAGCGTTGTCGGGACACCCTTAGCCAAAAACATTCAGTACTTC.

CDR3 residues: CASSSGTASNQPQHF. CDR3 bases: TGTGCCAGCAGTTCCGGGACAGCTAGCAATCAGCCCCAGCATTTT. The chain carries TRBV28 and TRBJ1-5; TRBD1 matches at 7 bases. The CDR3 is 15 amino acids. Germline loops: CDR1 MDHEN, CDR2 SYDVKM. Losses at the gene ends were 4 bases for V and 0 bases for J; bases not matched to a gene: 3.

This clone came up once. Here the CDR3 reads CASSQLAGGPQDNEQFF. The CDR3 DNA follows: TGTGCCAGCAGCCAGCTAGCGGGAGGGCCACAGGACAATGAGCAGTTCTTC. J is TRBJ2-1 and V is TRBV7-6, with 12 positions matching TRBD2. Germline V lookup: CDR1 SGHVS, CDR2 FNYEAQ. V gave up 5 bases and J gave up 5 bases; unmatched junction bases: 10. There are 17 residues in the CDR3.

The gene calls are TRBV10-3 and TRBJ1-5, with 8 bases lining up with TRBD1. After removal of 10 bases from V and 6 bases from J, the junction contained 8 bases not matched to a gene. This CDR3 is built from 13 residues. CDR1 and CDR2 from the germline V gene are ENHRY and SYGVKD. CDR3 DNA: TGTGCCACCGAGGAGACAGGGGCTCAGCCCCAGCATTTT. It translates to CATEETGAQPQHF.

The chain's CDR3 is CASSLGFHGYTF. The DNA of the CDR3 is TGTGCCAGCAGTTTGGGATTCCATGGCTACACCTTC. J is TRBJ1-2 and V is TRBV28, with D hard to call. Germline V gene sequence: CDR1 MDHEN, CDR2 SYDVKM. CDR3 length: 12 amino acids. The V end lost 3 bases, the J end lost 6 bases, and 8 bases lay between the germline ends.

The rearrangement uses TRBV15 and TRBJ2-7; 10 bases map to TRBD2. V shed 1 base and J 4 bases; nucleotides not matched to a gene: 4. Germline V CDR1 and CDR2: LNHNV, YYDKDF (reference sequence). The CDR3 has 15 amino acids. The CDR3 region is CATSRVTSGPYEQYF. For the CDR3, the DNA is TGTGCCACCAGCAGAGTGACTAGCGGGCCTTACGAGCAGTACTTC. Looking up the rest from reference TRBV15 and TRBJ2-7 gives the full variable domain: DAMVIQNPRYQVTQFGKPVTLSCSQTLNHNVMYWYQQKSSQAPKLLFHYYDKDFNNEADTPDNFQSRRPNTSFCFLDIRSPGLGDTAMYLCATSRVTSGPYEQYFGPGTRLTVT.

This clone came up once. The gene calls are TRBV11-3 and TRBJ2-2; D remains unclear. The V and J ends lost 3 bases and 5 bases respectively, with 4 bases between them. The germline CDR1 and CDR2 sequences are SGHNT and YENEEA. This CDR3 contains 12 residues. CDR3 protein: CASSLTTGELFF. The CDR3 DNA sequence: TGTGCCAGCAGCTTGACAACCGGGGAGCTGTTTTTT.

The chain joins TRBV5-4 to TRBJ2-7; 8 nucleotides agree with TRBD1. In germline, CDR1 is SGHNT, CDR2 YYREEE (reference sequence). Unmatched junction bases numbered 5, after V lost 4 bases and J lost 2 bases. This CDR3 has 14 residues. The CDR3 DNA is TGTGCCAGCAGCCAAGGACAGGGACCCTACGAGCAGTACTTC. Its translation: CASSQGQGPYEQYF.

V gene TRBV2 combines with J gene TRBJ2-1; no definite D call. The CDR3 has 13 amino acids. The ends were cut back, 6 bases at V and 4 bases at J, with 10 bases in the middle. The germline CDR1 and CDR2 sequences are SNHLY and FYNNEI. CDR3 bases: TGTGCCAGCAGCGCCGACCTGTACAATGAGCAGTTCTTC. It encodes CASSADLYNEQFF.

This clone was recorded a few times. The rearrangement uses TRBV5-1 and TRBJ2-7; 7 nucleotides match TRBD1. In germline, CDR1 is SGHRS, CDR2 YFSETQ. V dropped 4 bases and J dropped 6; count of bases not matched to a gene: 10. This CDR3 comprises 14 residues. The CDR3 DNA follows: TGCGCCAGCAGCCCGCCGGGACAGCCGACCGAGCAGTACTTC. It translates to CASSPPGQPTEQYF. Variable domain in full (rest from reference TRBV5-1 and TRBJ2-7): KAGVTQTPRYLIKTRGQQVTLSCSPISGHRSVSWYQQTPGQGLQFLFEYFSETQRNKGNFPGRFSGRQFSNSRSEMNVSTLELGDSALYLCASSPPGQPTEQYFGPGTRLTVT.

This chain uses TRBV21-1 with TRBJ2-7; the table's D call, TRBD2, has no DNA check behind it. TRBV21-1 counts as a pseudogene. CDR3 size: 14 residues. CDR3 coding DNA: TGTGCCAGCAGCAAGGGAGGACGCACCTACGAGCAGTACTTC. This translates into CASSKGGRTYEQYF.

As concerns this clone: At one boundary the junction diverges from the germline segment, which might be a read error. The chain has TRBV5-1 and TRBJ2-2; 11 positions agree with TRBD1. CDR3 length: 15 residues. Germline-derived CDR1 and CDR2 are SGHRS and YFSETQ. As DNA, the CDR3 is TGCGCCAGCAAACGGACAGGGGGCAACATCGGGGAGCTGTTTTTT. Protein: CASKRTGGNIGELFF. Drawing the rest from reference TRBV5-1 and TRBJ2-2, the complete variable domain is KAGVTQTPRYLIKTRGQQVTLSCSPISGHRSVSWYQQTPGQGLQFLFEYFSETQRNKGNFPGRFSGRQFSNSRSEMNVSTLELGDSALYLCASKRTGGNIGELFFGEGSRLTVL.

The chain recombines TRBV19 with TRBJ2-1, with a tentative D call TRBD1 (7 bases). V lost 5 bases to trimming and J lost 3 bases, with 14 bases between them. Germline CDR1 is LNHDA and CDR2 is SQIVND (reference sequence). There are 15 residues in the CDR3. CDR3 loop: CASSRRQGGYNEQFF. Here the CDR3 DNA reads TGTGCCAGTAGTCGTCGCCAGGGGGGCTACAATGAGCAGTTCTTC.

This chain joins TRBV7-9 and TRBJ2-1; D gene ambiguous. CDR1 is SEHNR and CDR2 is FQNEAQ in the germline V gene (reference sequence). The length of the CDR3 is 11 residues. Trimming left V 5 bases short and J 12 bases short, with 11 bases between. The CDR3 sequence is CASSPQPGQFF. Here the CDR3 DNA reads TGTGCCAGCAGCCCGCAACCGGGGCAGTTCTTC.

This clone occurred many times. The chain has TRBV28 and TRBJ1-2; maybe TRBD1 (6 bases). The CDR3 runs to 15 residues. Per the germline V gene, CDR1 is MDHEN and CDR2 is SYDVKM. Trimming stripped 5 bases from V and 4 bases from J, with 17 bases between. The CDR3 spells CASSRDLDRAYGYTF. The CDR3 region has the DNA TGTGCCAGCAGTCGCGACTTGGACAGAGCCTATGGCTACACCTTC.

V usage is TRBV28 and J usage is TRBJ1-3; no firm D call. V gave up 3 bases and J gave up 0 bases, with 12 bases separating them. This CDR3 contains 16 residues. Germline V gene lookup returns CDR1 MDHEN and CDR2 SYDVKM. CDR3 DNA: TGTGCCAGCAGTTTGAAGTATCCCTACTCTGGAAACACCATATATTTT. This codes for CASSLKYPYSGNTIYF. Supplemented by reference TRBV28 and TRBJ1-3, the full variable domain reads DVKVTQSSRYLVKRTGEKVFLECVQDMDHENMFWYRQDPGLGLRLIYFSYDVKMKEKGDIPEGYSVSREKKERFSLILESASTNQTSMYLCASSLKYPYSGNTIYFGEGSWLTVV.

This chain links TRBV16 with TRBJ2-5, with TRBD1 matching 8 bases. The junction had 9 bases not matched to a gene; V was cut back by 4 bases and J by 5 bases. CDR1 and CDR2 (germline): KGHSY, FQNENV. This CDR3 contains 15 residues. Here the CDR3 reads CASSRSTGGRETQYF. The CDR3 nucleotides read TGTGCCAGCAGCCGCTCAACAGGGGGACGGGAGACCCAGTACTTC.

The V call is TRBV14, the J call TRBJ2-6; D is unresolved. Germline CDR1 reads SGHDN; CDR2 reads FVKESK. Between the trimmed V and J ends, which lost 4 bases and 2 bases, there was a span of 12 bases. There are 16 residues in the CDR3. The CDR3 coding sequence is TGTGCCAGCAGCCTCGCGACATGGCCTGGGGCCAACGTCCTGACTTTC. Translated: CASSLATWPGANVLTF.

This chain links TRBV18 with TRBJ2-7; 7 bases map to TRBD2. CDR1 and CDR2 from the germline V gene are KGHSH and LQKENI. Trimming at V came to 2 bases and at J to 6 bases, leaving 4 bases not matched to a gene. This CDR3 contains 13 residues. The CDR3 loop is CASSPVREGEQYF. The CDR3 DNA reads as TGTGCCAGCTCACCAGTTAGGGAGGGCGAGCAGTACTTC.

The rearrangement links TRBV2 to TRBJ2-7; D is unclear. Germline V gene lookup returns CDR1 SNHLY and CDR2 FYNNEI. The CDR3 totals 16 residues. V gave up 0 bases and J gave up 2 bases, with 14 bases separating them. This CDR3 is CASSEARQAATYEQYF. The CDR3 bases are TGTGCCAGCAGTGAAGCGAGGCAGGCCGCGACCTACGAGCAGTACTTC.

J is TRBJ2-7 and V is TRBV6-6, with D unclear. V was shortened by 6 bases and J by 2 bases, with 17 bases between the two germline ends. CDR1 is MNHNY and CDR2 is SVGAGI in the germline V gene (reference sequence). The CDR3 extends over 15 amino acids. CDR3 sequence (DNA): TGTGCCAGCAGCTACGGGCGACTTTTACCCTACGAGCAGTACTTC. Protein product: CASSYGRLLPYEQYF.